This T cell receptor (beta chain) originates from a study of blood T cell repertoires in COVID-19 (dated by TCRdb to 2018 to 2020). Some background on the complete study: Collaborator samples came from the United States, Italy and Spain and covered acute and convalescent phases of COVID-19. The material from the prospective study consisted of cDNA or gDNA derived from T cells, B-cell-depleted T cells, or PBMCs. Deeply sampled blood TCRbeta repertoires from subjects exposed to, actively infected with, or recovered from COVID-19 were included in the dataset. The repertoires were made available in a free public database intended to serve as a resource for research on the immune response to SARS-CoV-2. The samples were drawn from two sources: the first 160 participants of the ongoing ImmuneRACE study, and some 1,300 subjects contributed by 6 global collaborators. The sample metadata nearly always contained a de-identified subject ID, COVID-19 status, age in years and sex. Where HLA class I and class II types were available, the types were taken from metadata supplied by the sample provider, not from assay-based typing.

What the work shows at the level of the full study, not this receptor alone: The amount of clinical and demographic metadata varied by source and participant and was provided uncurated.

TCRbeta CDR3 regions were amplified from genomic DNA using the immunoSEQ Assay, a bias-controlled multiplex PCR. The source study handled its data this way. Nucleated cell counts per sample were estimated from amplification of reference gene primers within the assay. Sequence reads were collapsed and filtered to measure the absolute abundance of every unique TCRbeta CDR3 rearrangement. For each sample, productive Simpson clonality was calculated as the square root of Simpson's diversity index over productive rearrangements. TCRdb stores this immuneACCESS table with in-frame sequences only. Part of the clones is absent; in the studies checked, under half of the shortfall reflects unresolved V genes, and no reason is known for the rest. V and J calls plus clone size are reproduced from that table; the DNA served to infer D and trimming. The sample table contains about 150,000 clones; only one count was recorded for roughly 88% of them. The top ten clones comprise approximately 0.6% of the sample.

The CDR3 runs 15 amino acids, cysteine and phenylalanine included. Only CDR3 DNA remains: 45 bases, in frame from the first base. V is trimmed back by 7 bases and J by 5 bases, and the junction contains 8 bases that no gene match accounts for. CDR1 and CDR2, per the germline V gene, are MGHRA and YSYEKL. Note on this clone: Its antigen is unknown. No clone much larger than this one lies a single base away; base qualities are absent.

One collaborating source in Seattle enrolled patients during active infection and followed them longitudinally through the course of disease. Each collaborating institution followed its own protocols to collect whole blood in K2EDTA tubes. For TCRbeta analysis, collaborator samples were shipped as frozen whole blood, as isolated PBMCs, or as DNA extracted from either sample type. The sequence was collected from a man aged 55 to 70 with COVID-19, enrolled during active disease. This sequence uses TRBV4-1 and TRBJ2-2; TRBD1 lines up with 9 middle nucleotides. The sequenced sample was peripheral blood. The DNA is TGCGCCAGCAAGTGGGGACAGGGTCGGACCGGGGAGCTGTTTTTT. Its protein product is CASKWGQGRTGELFF.